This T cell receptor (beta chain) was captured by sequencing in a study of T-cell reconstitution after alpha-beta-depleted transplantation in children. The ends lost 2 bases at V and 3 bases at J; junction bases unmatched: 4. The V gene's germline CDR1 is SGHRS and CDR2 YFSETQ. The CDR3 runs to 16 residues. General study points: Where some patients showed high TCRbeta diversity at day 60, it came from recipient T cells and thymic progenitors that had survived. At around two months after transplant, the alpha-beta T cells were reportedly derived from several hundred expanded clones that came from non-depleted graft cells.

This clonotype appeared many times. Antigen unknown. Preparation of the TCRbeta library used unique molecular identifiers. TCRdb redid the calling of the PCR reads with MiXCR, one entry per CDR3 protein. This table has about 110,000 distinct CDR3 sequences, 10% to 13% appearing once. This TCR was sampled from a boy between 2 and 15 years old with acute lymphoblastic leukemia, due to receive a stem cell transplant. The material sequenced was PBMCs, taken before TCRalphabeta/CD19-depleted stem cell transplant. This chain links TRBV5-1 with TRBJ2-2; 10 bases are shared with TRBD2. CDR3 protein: CASSFLAGVDTGELFF. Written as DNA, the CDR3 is TGCGCCAGCAGCTTCCTAGCGGGAGTGGACACCGGGGAGCTGTTTTTT.